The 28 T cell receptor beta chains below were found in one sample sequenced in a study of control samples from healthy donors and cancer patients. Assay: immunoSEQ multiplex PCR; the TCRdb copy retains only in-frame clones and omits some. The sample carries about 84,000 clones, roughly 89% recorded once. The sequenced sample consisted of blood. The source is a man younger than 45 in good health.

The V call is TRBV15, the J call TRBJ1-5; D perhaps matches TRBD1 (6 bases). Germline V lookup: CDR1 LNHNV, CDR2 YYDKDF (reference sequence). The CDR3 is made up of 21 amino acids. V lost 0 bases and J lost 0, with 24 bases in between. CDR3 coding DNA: TGTGCCACCAGCAGAGATTTGATGGCAGGGGCCACATTCCATAGCAATCAGCCCCAGCATTTT. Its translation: CATSRDLMAGATFHSNQPQHF.

DNA for the CDR3: TGTGCCAGCAGCCCTCGACAGGGCCAAGAGACCCAGTACTTC. This translates into CASSPRQGQETQYF. The chain has TRBV9 and TRBJ2-5; 7 nucleotides agree with TRBD1. CDR1 is SGDLS, CDR2 YYNGEE, per germline. The junction had 4 bases not matched to a gene; V was cut back by 4 bases and J by 1 base. The CDR3 consists of 14 residues.

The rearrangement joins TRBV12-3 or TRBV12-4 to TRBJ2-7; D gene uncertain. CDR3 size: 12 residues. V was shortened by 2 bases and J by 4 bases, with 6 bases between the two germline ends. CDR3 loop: CASSLSPYEQYF. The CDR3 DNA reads TGTGCCAGCAGTTTATCTCCGTACGAGCAGTACTTC.

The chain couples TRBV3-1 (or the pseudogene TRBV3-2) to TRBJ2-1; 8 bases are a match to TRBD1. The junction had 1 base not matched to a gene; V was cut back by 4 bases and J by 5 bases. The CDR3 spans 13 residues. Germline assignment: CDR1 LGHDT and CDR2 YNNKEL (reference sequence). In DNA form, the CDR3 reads TGTGCCAGCAGCCGACAGGGGAACAATGAGCAGTTCTTC. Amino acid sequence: CASSRQGNNEQFF.

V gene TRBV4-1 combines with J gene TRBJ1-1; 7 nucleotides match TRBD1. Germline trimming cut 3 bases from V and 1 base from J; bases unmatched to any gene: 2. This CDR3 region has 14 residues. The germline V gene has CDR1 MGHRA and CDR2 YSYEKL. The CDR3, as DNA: TGCGCCAGCAGCCAGAGGGACAGGAACACTGAAGCTTTCTTT. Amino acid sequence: CASSQRDRNTEAFF.

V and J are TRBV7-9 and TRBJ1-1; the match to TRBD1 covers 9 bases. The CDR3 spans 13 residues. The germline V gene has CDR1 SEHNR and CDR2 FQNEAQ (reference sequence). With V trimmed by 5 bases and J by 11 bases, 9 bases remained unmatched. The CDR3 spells CASSQRGTGIAFF. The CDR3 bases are TGTGCCAGCAGCCAGAGGGGGACAGGGATCGCTTTCTTT. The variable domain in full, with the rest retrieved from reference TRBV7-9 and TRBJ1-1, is DTGVSQNPRHKITKRGQNVTFRCDPISEHNRLYWYRQTLGQGPEFLTYFQNEAQLEKSRLLSDRFSAERPKGSFSTLEIQRTEQGDSAMYLCASSQRGTGIAFFGQGTRLTVV.

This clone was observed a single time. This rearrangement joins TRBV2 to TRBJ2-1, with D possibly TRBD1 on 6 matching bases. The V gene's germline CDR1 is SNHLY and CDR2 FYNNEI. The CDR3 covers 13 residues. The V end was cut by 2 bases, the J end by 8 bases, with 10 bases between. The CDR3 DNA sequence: TGTGCCAGCAGTGAAACAGGGTTTCATGAGCAGTTCTTC. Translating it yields CASSETGFHEQFF.

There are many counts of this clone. DNA of the CDR3: TGTGCCAGCAGCTTAGGTCAGGGGCGTAGTGGCATTCAGTACTTC. Translated, it gives CASSLGQGRSGIQYF. The chain links TRBV7-2 to TRBJ2-4, with D possibly matching TRBD1 (6 bases). Germline CDR1 reads SGHTA; CDR2 reads FQGNSA. The CDR3 is 15 residues long. V was clipped by 1 base and J by 9 bases, with 16 bases between them.

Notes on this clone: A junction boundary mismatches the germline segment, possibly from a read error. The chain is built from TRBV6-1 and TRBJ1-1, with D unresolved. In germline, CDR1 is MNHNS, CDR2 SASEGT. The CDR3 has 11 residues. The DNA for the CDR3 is TGTGCCAGCAGTGAAGGGGCCAGCCCCCCCTTT. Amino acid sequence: CASSEGASPPF.

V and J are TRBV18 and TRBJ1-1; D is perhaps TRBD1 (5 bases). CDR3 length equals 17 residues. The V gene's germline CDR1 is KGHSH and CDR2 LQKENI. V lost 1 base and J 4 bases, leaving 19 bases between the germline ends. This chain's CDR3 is CASSPLGQGGAGTEAFF. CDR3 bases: TGTGCCAGCTCACCACTCGGTCAGGGAGGTGCAGGCACTGAAGCTTTCTTT. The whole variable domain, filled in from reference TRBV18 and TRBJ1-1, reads NAGVMQNPRHLVRRRGQEARLRCSPMKGHSHVYWYRQLPEEGLKFMVYLQKENIIDESGMPKERFSAEFPKEGPSILRIQQVVRGDSAAYFCASSPLGQGGAGTEAFFGQGTRLTVV.

The CDR3 DNA follows: TGTGCCAGCAGCGTAGAAGGTAGCGGGAGAGGTGAGCAGTTCTTC. Amino acid sequence: CASSVEGSGRGEQFF. The chain carries TRBV9 and TRBJ2-1; 9 bases are a match to TRBD2. The CDR3 is 15 amino acids. V was pared by 0 bases and J by 9 bases, with 7 bases of the junction left unmatched. The germline V gene has CDR1 SGDLS and CDR2 YYNGEE.

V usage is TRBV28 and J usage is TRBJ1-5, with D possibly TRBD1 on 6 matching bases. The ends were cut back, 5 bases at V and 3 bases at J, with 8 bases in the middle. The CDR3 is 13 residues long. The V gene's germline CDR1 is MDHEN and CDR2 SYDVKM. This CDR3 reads CASSRGVNQPQHF. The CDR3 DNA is TGTGCCAGCAGTAGGGGGGTCAATCAGCCCCAGCATTTT.

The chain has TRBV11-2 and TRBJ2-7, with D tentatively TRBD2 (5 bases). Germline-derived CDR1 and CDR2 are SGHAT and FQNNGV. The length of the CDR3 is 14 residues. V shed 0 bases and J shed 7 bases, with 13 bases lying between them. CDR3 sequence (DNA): TGTGCCAGCAGCTTAGATCGAGGGATCGAAGAGCAGTACTTC. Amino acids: CASSLDRGIEEQYF.

CDR3 sequence: CASSPIRFGHSGANVLTF. The CDR3 DNA reads TGTGCCAGCTCACCAATCCGTTTTGGTCACTCTGGGGCCAACGTCCTGACTTTC. J is TRBJ2-6 and V is TRBV18; D gene ambiguous. Between the trimmed V and J ends, which lost 2 bases and 0 bases, there was a span of 14 bases. This CDR3 contains 18 residues. Germline lookup yields CDR1 KGHSH and CDR2 LQKENI.

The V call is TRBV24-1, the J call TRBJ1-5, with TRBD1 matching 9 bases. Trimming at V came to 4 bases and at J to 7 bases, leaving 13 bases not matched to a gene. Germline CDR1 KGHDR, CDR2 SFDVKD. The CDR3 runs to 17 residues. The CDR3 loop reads CATSETPGQGSEQPQHF. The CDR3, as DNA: TGTGCCACCAGTGAAACTCCCGGACAGGGGAGCGAACAGCCCCAGCATTTT.

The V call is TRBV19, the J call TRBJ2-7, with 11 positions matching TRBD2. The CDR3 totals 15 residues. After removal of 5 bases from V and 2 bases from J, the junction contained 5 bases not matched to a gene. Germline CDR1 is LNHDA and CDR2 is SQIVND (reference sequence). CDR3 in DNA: TGTGCCAGTAGTGAGGGACTAGCGGAAACCTACGAGCAGTACTTC. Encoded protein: CASSEGLAETYEQYF.

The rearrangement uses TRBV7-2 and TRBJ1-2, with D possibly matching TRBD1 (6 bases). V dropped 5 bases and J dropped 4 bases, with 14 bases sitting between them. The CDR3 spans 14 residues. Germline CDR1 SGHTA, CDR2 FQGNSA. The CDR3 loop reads CASSNIQGTYGYTF. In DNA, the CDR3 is TGTGCCAGCAGCAATATACAGGGTACCTATGGCTACACCTTC.

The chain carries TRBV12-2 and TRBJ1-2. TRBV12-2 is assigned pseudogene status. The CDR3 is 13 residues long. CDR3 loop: CASRLNTNGGYTF. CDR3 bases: TGTGCAAGTCGCCTCAACACTAATGGGGGCTACACCTTC.

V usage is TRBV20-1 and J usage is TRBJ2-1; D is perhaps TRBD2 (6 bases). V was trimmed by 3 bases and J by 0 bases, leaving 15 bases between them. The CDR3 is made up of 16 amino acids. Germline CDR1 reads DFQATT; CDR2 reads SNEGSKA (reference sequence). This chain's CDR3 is CSASPPSVLSYNEQFF. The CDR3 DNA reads TGCAGTGCTAGTCCGCCTAGCGTCCTCTCCTACAATGAGCAGTTCTTC.

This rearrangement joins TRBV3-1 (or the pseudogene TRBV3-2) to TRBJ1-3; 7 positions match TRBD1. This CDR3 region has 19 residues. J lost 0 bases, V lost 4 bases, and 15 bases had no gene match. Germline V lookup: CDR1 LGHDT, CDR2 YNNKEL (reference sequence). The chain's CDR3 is CASSLRPTGSLFSGNTIYF. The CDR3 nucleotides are TGTGCCAGCAGCCTCAGACCGACAGGGAGTCTTTTCTCTGGAAACACCATATATTTT.

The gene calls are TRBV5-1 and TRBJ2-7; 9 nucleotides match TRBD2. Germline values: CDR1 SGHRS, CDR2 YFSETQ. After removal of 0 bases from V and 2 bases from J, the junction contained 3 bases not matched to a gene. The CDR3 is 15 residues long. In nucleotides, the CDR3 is TGCGCCAGCAGCTTGGCCGGCGGGGGGGCCTACGAGCAGTACTTC. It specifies CASSLAGGGAYEQYF.

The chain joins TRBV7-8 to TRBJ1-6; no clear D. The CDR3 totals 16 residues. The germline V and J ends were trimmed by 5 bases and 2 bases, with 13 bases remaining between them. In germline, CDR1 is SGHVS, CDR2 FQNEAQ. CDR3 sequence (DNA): TGTGCCAGCAGCCCACCCTCGAGGGCCTATAATTCACCCCTCCACTTT. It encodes CASSPPSRAYNSPLHF.

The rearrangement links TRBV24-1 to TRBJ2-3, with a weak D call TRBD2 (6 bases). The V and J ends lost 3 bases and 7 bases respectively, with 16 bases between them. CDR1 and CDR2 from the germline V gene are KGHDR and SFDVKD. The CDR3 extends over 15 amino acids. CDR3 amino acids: CATSDPDGTEYTQYF. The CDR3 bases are TGTGCCACCAGTGATCCCGACGGGACTGAATATACGCAGTATTTT.

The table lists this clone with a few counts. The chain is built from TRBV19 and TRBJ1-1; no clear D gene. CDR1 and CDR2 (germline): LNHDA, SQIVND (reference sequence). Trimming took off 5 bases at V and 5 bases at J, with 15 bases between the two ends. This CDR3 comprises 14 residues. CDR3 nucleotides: TGTGCCAGTAGTTGGAGCCTAGGGTTAACTGAAGCTTTCTTT. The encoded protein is CASSWSLGLTEAFF.

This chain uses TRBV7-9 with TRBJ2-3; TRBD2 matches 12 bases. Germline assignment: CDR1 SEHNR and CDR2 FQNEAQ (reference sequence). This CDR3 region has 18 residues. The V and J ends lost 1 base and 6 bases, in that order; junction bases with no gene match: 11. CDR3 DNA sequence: TGTGCCAGCAGCTTAGGACCCCCGACTAGCGGGGGTTTGGATACGCAGTATTTT. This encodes CASSLGPPTSGGLDTQYF.

The CDR3 loop is CASSGTGSQPQHF. The CDR3 region has the DNA TGTGCCAGCAGCGGGACTGGAAGTCAGCCCCAGCATTTT. V and J are TRBV9 and TRBJ1-5, with unresolved D. The germline CDR1 and CDR2 sequences are SGDLS and YYNGEE. With 3 bases removed from V and 6 bases from J, the gap between germline ends came to 10 bases. The length of the CDR3 is 13 residues.

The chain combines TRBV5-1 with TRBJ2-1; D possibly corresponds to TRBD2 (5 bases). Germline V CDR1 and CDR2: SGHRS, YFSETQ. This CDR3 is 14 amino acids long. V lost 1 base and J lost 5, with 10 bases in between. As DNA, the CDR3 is TGCGCCAGCAGCTTGTTACAGACTAACAATGAGCAGTTCTTC. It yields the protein CASSLLQTNNEQFF.

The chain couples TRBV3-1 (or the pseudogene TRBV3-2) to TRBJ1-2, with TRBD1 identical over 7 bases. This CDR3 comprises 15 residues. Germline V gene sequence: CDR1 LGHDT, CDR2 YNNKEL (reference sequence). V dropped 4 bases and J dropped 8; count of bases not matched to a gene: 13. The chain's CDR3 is CASSRLTGTEVGYTF. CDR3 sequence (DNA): TGTGCCAGCAGCCGTCTAACCGGGACAGAGGTCGGCTACACCTTC.